This record covers a single T cell receptor beta chain. CDR1 SGHTS and CDR2 YDEGEE come from the germline V gene. The V gene end was trimmed by 4 bases and the J gene end by 5 bases; junction bases not matched to a gene: 9. There are 15 residues in the CDR3. The source of the sample is a study of control samples from healthy donors and cancer patients. Repertoires were generated with immunoSEQ multiplex PCR, while TCRdb's copy carries only in-frame clones and drops some. Of about 120,000 clones listed, about 89% are singletons. The sequence was obtained from a woman under 30 in good health. Sequencing was carried out using blood. The chain employs TRBV5-8 and TRBJ1-3; 7 bases are shared with TRBD1. The CDR3 DNA reads as TGTGCCAGCAGCACTCGGACAGGCACCAGAAACACCATATATTTT. Translation gives CASSTRTGTRNTIYF.